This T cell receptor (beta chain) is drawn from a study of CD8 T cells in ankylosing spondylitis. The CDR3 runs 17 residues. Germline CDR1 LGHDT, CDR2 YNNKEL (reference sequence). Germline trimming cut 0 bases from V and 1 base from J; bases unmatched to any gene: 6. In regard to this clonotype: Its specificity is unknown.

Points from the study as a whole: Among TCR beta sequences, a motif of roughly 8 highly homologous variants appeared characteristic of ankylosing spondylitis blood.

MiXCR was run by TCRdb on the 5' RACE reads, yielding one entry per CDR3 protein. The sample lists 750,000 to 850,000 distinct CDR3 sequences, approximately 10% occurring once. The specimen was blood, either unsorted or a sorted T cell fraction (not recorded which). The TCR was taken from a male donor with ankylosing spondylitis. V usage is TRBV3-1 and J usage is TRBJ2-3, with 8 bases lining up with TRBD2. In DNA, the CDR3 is TGTGCCAGCAGCCAAGATCTTAAGCGGGGGCGCACAGATACGCAGTATTTT. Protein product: CASSQDLKRGRTDTQYF.